Listed here are 30 T cell receptor beta chains from one sample, sequenced in a study of T cells in Graves' hyperthyroidism and ophthalmopathy. RNA transcripts provided the source from which TCR beta CDR3 regions were amplified. The study used the HTBI primer set for a first-round RT-PCR of the TCR CDR3. TCRdb reprocessed the multiplex PCR reads with MiXCR, giving one entry per CDR3 protein. This table has about 200,000 distinct CDR3 sequences, around a sixth appearing once. The sequencing sample was made of blood. These receptors were collected from a woman in her forties or fifties with Graves' hyperthyroidism.

This chain joins TRBV5-1 and TRBJ2-7; 11 nucleotides align to TRBD2. Germline trimming cut 6 bases from V and 5 bases from J; bases unmatched to any gene: 4. CDR1 and CDR2 (germline): SGHRS, YFSETQ. The CDR3 extends over 13 amino acids. CDR3: CASKLAGAHEQYF. DNA for the CDR3: TGCGCCAGCAAACTAGCGGGAGCCCACGAGCAGTACTTC.

This clonotype was counted at least ten times. V gene TRBV28 combines with J gene TRBJ1-1; D unresolved. The CDR3 is 14 residues long. V gave up 1 base and J gave up 2 bases, with 8 bases separating them. The germline V gene has CDR1 MDHEN and CDR2 SYDVKM. CDR3 residues: CASSLSLVNTEAFF. The CDR3 nucleotides read TGTGCCAGCAGTTTATCTCTCGTTAACACTGAAGCTTTCTTT.

V is TRBV10-3 and J is TRBJ1-1; D uncertain. The length of the CDR3 is 13 residues. CDR1 is ENHRY, CDR2 SYGVKD, per germline. V was cut by 6 bases and J by 4 bases, with 12 bases left in between. The CDR3 protein is CAIRREDITEAFF. CDR3 nucleotides: TGTGCCATCAGAAGAGAGGATATCACTGAAGCTTTCTTT.

This clonotype occurred many times. The chain employs TRBV11-2 and TRBJ2-5, with D perhaps TRBD1 (7 bases). The V end lost 1 base, the J end lost 5 bases, and 14 bases lay between the germline ends. The CDR3 has 15 amino acids. Looked up from germline, CDR1 is SGHAT and CDR2 is FQNNGV. The CDR3 sequence: CASSLGETGRETQYF. The CDR3 coding sequence is TGTGCCAGCAGCTTAGGAGAGACAGGGAGGGAGACCCAGTACTTC.

Only a few counts were recorded for this clonotype. At one end the junction does not follow the germline gene, possibly because of a read error. In DNA, the CDR3 is TGCGGTGCCCACCAGTTCGCCGAGCAGTACTTC. Protein product: CGAHQFAEQYF. V usage is TRBV20-1 and J usage is TRBJ2-7; D gene unclear. Germline CDR1 DFQATT, CDR2 SNEGSKA (reference sequence). There are 11 residues in the CDR3.

This clonotype was seen only a few times. This chain joins TRBV7-9 and TRBJ2-1, with 11 positions matching TRBD2. Germline assignment: CDR1 SEHNR and CDR2 FQNEAQ (reference sequence). V shed 4 bases and J 2 bases; nucleotides not matched to a gene: 13. The CDR3 totals 19 residues. Here the CDR3 DNA reads TGTGCCAGCAGCTCCAGACTAGCGGGACCTACAAAGGCCTACAATGAGCAGTTCTTC. Translating it yields CASSSRLAGPTKAYNEQFF. The whole variable domain, remainder taken from reference TRBV7-9 and TRBJ2-1, is DTGVSQNPRHKITKRGQNVTFRCDPISEHNRLYWYRQTLGQGPEFLTYFQNEAQLEKSRLLSDRFSAERPKGSFSTLEIQRTEQGDSAMYLCASSSRLAGPTKAYNEQFFGPGTRLTVL.

There are many counts of this clonotype. The chain combines TRBV2 with TRBJ2-3, with D possibly matching TRBD1 (6 bases). The ends were cut back, 1 base at V and 1 base at J, with 12 bases in the middle. The CDR3 is 16 amino acids. The V gene's germline CDR1 is SNHLY and CDR2 FYNNEI. The CDR3 sequence: CASSEGIGTRTDTQYF. CDR3 coding DNA: TGTGCCAGCAGTGAAGGAATTGGGACACGCACAGATACGCAGTATTTT.

This clonotype was counted ten times or more. The V call is TRBV20-1, the J call TRBJ1-2; 7 bases line up with TRBD1. The trim removed 3 bases at V and 1 base at J, leaving 14 bases unmatched. Per the germline V gene, CDR1 is DFQATT and CDR2 is SNEGSKA (reference sequence). The CDR3 has 17 residues. CDR3 bases: TGCAGTGCTAGTCGGGGACAGTCAAGGACGCGTAACTATGGCTACACCTTC. Protein sequence: CSASRGQSRTRNYGYTF.

This clonotype occurred many times. The chain recombines TRBV29-1 with TRBJ2-4; weak D call: TRBD2 (5 bases). There are 13 residues in the CDR3. V was clipped by 7 bases and J by 6 bases, with 16 bases between them. Germline V lookup: CDR1 SQVTM, CDR2 ANQGSEA. CDR3 amino acids: CSGVGSGGNIQYF. The CDR3 nucleotides are TGCAGCGGTGTGGGGAGTGGTGGAAACATTCAGTACTTC.

This clonotype was detected many times. The chain uses TRBV27 and TRBJ2-7, with TRBD2 matching 8 bases. This CDR3 comprises 15 residues. CDR1 and CDR2 (germline): MNHEY, SMNVEV (reference sequence). V lost 5 bases, J lost 2 bases, and 8 bases stayed unmatched. The CDR3 nucleotides read TGTGCCAGCAGTCTCCGGGGAGCGGGAGCCTACGAGCAGTACTTC. This sequence encodes CASSLRGAGAYEQYF.

This clonotype came up once. This chain uses TRBV12-3 or TRBV12-4 with TRBJ1-6; 10 bases align to TRBD1. This CDR3 is built from 14 residues. The junction had 3 bases not matched to a gene; V was cut back by 4 bases and J by 9 bases. CDR3 protein: CASSSTGGLSPLHF. CDR3 in DNA: TGTGCCAGCAGTTCGACAGGGGGCCTTTCACCCCTCCACTTT.

The table lists this clonotype with a few counts. The J gene is TRBJ2-3, the V gene TRBV5-1; D perhaps matches TRBD2 (6 bases). V was pared by 7 bases and J by 2 bases, with 14 bases between. The CDR3 covers 14 residues. The germline gives CDR1 SGHRS, CDR2 YFSETQ. CDR3 in amino acids: CASVQGGITDTQYF. The CDR3 region has the DNA TGCGCCAGCGTTCAGGGCGGGATCACAGATACGCAGTATTTT.

Details on this clonotype: This may be a read error, as it is one base from a much larger clone. The chain has TRBV3-1 and TRBJ1-1, with D tentatively TRBD1 (5 bases). V was shortened by 5 bases and J by 4 bases, with 14 bases between the two germline ends. This CDR3 comprises 14 residues. Per the germline V gene, CDR1 is LGHDT and CDR2 is YNNKEL (reference sequence). This CDR3 reads CASSVPGVSTEAFF. In nucleotides, the CDR3 is TGTGCCAGCAGCGTACCGGGGGTGAGCACTGAAGCTTTCTTT.

The table lists this clonotype with many counts. The rearrangement joins TRBV20-1 to TRBJ2-3; TRBD2 matches at 8 bases. The trim removed 0 bases at V and 10 bases at J, leaving 6 bases unmatched. This CDR3 contains 13 residues. CDR1 is DFQATT, CDR2 SNEGSKA, per germline (reference sequence). The CDR3 nucleotides read TGCAGTGCTAGAGAACGGGAGGGCGGCCCGCAGTATTTT. This codes for CSAREREGGPQYF.

Comments on this clonotype: One end of the junction fails to match germline, which may point to a read error. The CDR3 loop is CAGSLTSGSYEQFF. The CDR3 DNA follows: TGTGCCGGCAGTTTAACTAGCGGGAGCTACGAGCAGTTCTTC. The chain recombines TRBV12-3 or TRBV12-4 with TRBJ2-1; 11 bases align to TRBD2. This CDR3 is 14 amino acids long.

Note on this clonotype: A read error is possible here, since a much larger clone lies one base away. This chain uses TRBV7-9 with TRBJ1-5; a weak D match, TRBD1 (5 bases). This CDR3 has 13 amino acids. Germline V gives CDR1 SEHNR, CDR2 FQNEAQ (reference sequence). The CDR3 loop is CANSPRGNQPQHF. DNA for the CDR3: TGTGCCAACAGCCCGAGGGGAAATCAGCCCCAGCATTTT.

The table lists this clonotype with many counts. The V and J genes are TRBV30 and TRBJ2-7; D gene uncertain. Germline V lookup: CDR1 GTSNPN, CDR2 SVGIG (reference sequence). The V gene lost 0 bases and the J gene lost 5 bases, with 5 bases spanning the gap. This CDR3 is 11 amino acids long. CDR3 sequence reads: CAWSVSDEQYF. The CDR3 bases are TGTGCCTGGAGTGTTTCCGACGAGCAGTACTTC. The whole variable domain, filled in from reference TRBV30 and TRBJ2-7, reads SQTIHQWPATLVQPVGSPLSLECTVEGTSNPNLYWYRQAAGRGLQLLFYSVGIGQISSEVPQNLSASRPQDRQFILSSKKLLLSDSGFYLCAWSVSDEQYFGPGTRLTVT.

This clonotype was recorded many times. The V and J genes are TRBV6-1 and TRBJ2-1; perhaps TRBD2 as D (9 bases). Germline CDR1 reads MNHNS; CDR2 reads SASEGT. This CDR3 has 17 amino acids. Deletions cut 6 bases from V and 12 bases from J, with 30 bases between. The CDR3 bases are TGTGCCAGCAGCTCAGGGATAGCGGGAGCAGGGGGCCCCGGGCAGTTCTTC. It translates to CASSSGIAGAGGPGQFF.

The chain combines TRBV4-2 with TRBJ2-3; no reliable D call. CDR3 length: 13 residues. Trimming cost V 2 bases and J 4 bases, with 7 bases left between them. CDR1 is LGHNA, CDR2 YNFKEQ, per germline. In nucleotides, the CDR3 is TGTGCCAGCAGCCAATCGGTCCCAGATACGCAGTATTTT. Protein product: CASSQSVPDTQYF.

This clonotype was seen ten or more times. The chain has TRBV30 and TRBJ2-7; 8 bases fit TRBD1. J lost 5 bases, V lost 0 bases, and 6 bases had no gene match. In germline, CDR1 is GTSNPN, CDR2 SVGIG (reference sequence). The CDR3 is made up of 14 amino acids. CDR3 in DNA: TGTGCCTGGAGTGTACGGGACAGGTCCAACGAGCAGTACTTC. Translation gives CAWSVRDRSNEQYF.

The J gene is TRBJ2-7, the V gene TRBV2, with TRBD2 matching over 12 bases. Trimming removed 6 bases from V and 1 base from J; junction bases left unmatched: 13. Germline CDR1 SNHLY, CDR2 FYNNEI. The CDR3 runs 18 residues. As DNA, the CDR3 is TGTGCCAGCAGAGCCACCGGGACTAGCGGGCATAATTCCTACGAGCAGTACTTC. This translates into CASRATGTSGHNSYEQYF. The variable domain in full, completed from reference TRBV2 and TRBJ2-7, reads EPEVTQTPSHQVTQMGQEVILRCVPISNHLYFYWYRQILGQKVEFLVSFYNNEISEKSEIFDDQFSVERPDGSNFTLKIRSTKLEDSAMYFCASRATGTSGHNSYEQYFGPGTRLTVT.

This clonotype was seen ten or more times. This sequence joins TRBV5-1 and TRBJ2-3, with 10 bases fitting TRBD2. The CDR3 spans 17 residues. CDR1 is SGHRS and CDR2 is YFSETQ in the germline V gene. V shed 0 bases and J 1 base; nucleotides not matched to a gene: 5. The CDR3 coding sequence is TGCGCCAGCAGCTTGGAGCCTAGCGGGGGTGGCACAGATACGCAGTATTTT. This translates into CASSLEPSGGGTDTQYF.

This clonotype was recorded many times. J is TRBJ2-5 and V is TRBV20-1; unclear D gene. Trimming took 1 base from V and 1 from J, leaving 10 bases between them. Germline CDR1 is DFQATT and CDR2 is SNEGSKA (reference sequence). The CDR3 consists of 14 residues. The CDR3 DNA sequence: TGCAGTGCTAGAGGTCTTCAGAGCCAAGAGACCCAGTACTTC. This sequence encodes CSARGLQSQETQYF.

The V gene is TRBV7-9, the J gene TRBJ2-1; TRBD2 might be the D (5 bases). Germline CDR1 is SEHNR and CDR2 is FQNEAQ (reference sequence). Trimming pared 4 bases from V and 4 bases from J, leaving 29 bases between. CDR3 length equals 20 residues. The DNA for the CDR3 is TGTGCCAGCAGCTCGACGGGCCGGGTCAGCCGGTCCGGGATATACAATGAGCAGTTCTTC. It is translated as CASSSTGRVSRSGIYNEQFF.

This clonotype was found a few times. The V gene is TRBV5-8, the J gene TRBJ2-5, with 12 bases identical to TRBD1. Per the germline V gene, CDR1 is SGHTS and CDR2 is YDEGEE. CDR3 length: 15 amino acids. V gave up 4 bases and J gave up 4 bases; unmatched junction bases: 5. In DNA, the CDR3 is TGTGCCAGCAGCAGGGGACAGGGGGCGAGAGAGACCCAGTACTTC. This codes for CASSRGQGARETQYF. The full variable domain, in which reference TRBV5-8 and TRBJ2-5 provide the parts outside the CDR3, is EAGVTQSPTHLIKTRGQQATLRCSPISGHTSVYWYQQALGLGLQFLLWYDEGEERNRGNFPPRFSGRQFPNYSSELNVNALELEDSALYLCASSRGQGARETQYFGPGTRLLVL.

This clonotype was detected many times. The chain joins TRBV30 to TRBJ2-1; D might be TRBD2 (6 bases). The length of the CDR3 is 16 residues. The germline gives CDR1 GTSNPN, CDR2 SVGIG (reference sequence). The V end lost 0 bases, the J end lost 5 bases, and 17 bases lay between the germline ends. The CDR3 DNA sequence: TGTGCCTGGAGTGTGGGGGGAAAGGGTCGGAACAATGAGCAGTTCTTC. It codes for CAWSVGGKGRNNEQFF.

As concerns this clonotype: This could be a read error, since a much larger clone is one nucleotide away. This chain connects TRBV20-1 to TRBJ2-7; 12 nucleotides align to TRBD2. Germline trimming cut 1 base from V and 7 bases from J; bases unmatched to any gene: 8. Germline V lookup: CDR1 DFQATT, CDR2 SNEGSKA (reference sequence). This CDR3 contains 15 residues. CDR3 protein: CSARVLAGGGMEQYF. The CDR3 nucleotides are TGCAGTGCTAGAGTACTAGCGGGAGGCGGGATGGAGCAGTACTTC.

This clonotype was seen a few times. The chain uses TRBV28 and TRBJ1-1; no clear D. Germline V gene data show CDR1 as MDHEN and CDR2 as SYDVKM. This CDR3 comprises 13 residues. The germline V and J ends were trimmed by 3 bases and 7 bases, with 12 bases remaining between them. The CDR3 region has the DNA TGTGCCAGCAGTTTTGAATTTGGCAGTGAAGCTTTCTTT. Translation gives CASSFEFGSEAFF.

V usage is TRBV19 and J usage is TRBJ2-7, with D uncertain. There are 15 residues in the CDR3. Germline-derived CDR1 and CDR2 are LNHDA and SQIVND (reference sequence). Deletions cut 3 bases from V and 0 bases from J, with 12 bases between. CDR3 in DNA: TGTGCCAGTAGTATTGGGCCACAGAGCTCCTACGAGCAGTACTTC. Protein: CASSIGPQSSYEQYF.

Ten or more counts support this clonotype. This sequence joins TRBV11-2 and TRBJ2-1, with 8 positions matching TRBD2. CDR3 size: 17 residues. Per germline, CDR1 SGHAT and CDR2 FQNNGV. J gave up 4 bases and V 0 bases, and 8 bases lay outside the gene matches. The CDR3 spells CASSLDPPREEYNEQFF. DNA of the CDR3: TGTGCCAGCAGCTTAGATCCCCCGCGGGAGGAATACAATGAGCAGTTCTTC. Full variable domain (missing parts from reference TRBV11-2 and TRBJ2-1): EAGVAQSPRYKIIEKRQSVAFWCNPISGHATLYWYQQILGQGPKLLIQFQNNGVVDDSQLPKDRFSAERLKGVDSTLKIQPAKLEDSAVYLCASSLDPPREEYNEQFFGPGTRLTVL.